The following is a TCR beta chain sequence with its context. Antigen unknown. The data belong to a study of T-cell memory formation after mild COVID-19. Overall study context: In these data, TCR clusters were largely donor specific. Study-wide findings and caveats: That cross-reactive memory joined was suggested by some responding clones appearing in pre-infection memory. CM and EM subsets held most contracting CD4+ clones; EMRA held CD8+ ones.

TCRdb re-derived calls from the 5' RACE reads in MiXCR, one entry per CDR3 protein. This table holds 100,000 to 150,000 distinct CDR3 sequences, over 15% found once. Germline trimming cut 5 bases from V and 4 bases from J; bases unmatched to any gene: 8. The CDR3 consists of 14 residues. Germline V gene data show CDR1 as SGHVS and CDR2 as FQNEAQ. The TCR sequence derives from a man aged 18 to 30 who had mild COVID-19 (a few samples of this study predate the infection). Cell type and time point are not known. The source material was PBMCs or a T cell subset sorted from them (not recorded which). J is TRBJ2-7 and V is TRBV7-8; 7 bases align to TRBD2. The CDR3 reads CASSQARLAYEQYV. The CDR3 DNA sequence: TGTGCCAGCAGCCAAGCCAGACTAGCATACGAGCAGTACGTC.